The 29 T cell receptor beta chains listed next were all sequenced from one sample in a study of T cell repertoires in cytomegalovirus infection (dated by TCRdb to the late 2010s). For these TCRs, the target antigens are not known. Instrument on record: Illumina HiSeq 1500. In TCRdb, the public reads were trimmed at Q25 with fastp and aligned with MiXCR, with productive beta chains retained. One record per CDR3 amino acid sequence lists the most common genes and DNA. The sample includes 65,000 to 85,000 distinct CDR3 sequences, with 25% to 30% observed a single time. The ten largest clones add up to 59% of the sample. Explained via the paper, the treatment or condition label denotes: in vitro stimulation with specific CMV peptide epitopes to enrich CMV-specific T cells. The specimen comprised CD8+ T cells from cultured PBMCs, sampled from culture after CMV antigen stimulation. All receptors derive from a human donor in good health (CMV status not recorded). Some clones in this sample may be carry-over from other donors' samples.

Note on this clonotype: This may come from a read error, since a much larger clone is one base off. The CDR3 sequence: CASSMLLGSPCGYTF. As DNA, the CDR3 is TGTGCCAGTAGTATGTTGTTGGGCAGCCCTTGTGGCTACACCTTC. The rearrangement links TRBV19 to TRBJ1-2; unclear D gene. The CDR3 runs 15 residues. Germline V gives CDR1 LNHDA, CDR2 SQIVND (reference sequence). V lost 3 bases and J 7 bases, leaving 18 bases between the germline ends.

This chain links TRBV7-2 with TRBJ1-1, with D possibly TRBD1 on 5 matching bases. The CDR3 covers 13 residues. V lost 8 bases to trimming and J lost 1 base, with 11 bases between them. Germline V lookup: CDR1 SGHTA, CDR2 FQGNSA. CDR3 in DNA: TGTGCCAGCCGGGGGGAAACGAACACTGAAGCTTTCTTT. This encodes CASRGETNTEAFF.

This clonotype appeared many times. This CDR3 is CASSPPTFATNEKLFF. The DNA of the CDR3 is TGTGCCAGCAGCCCACCCACATTTGCAACTAATGAAAAACTGTTTTTT. The J gene is TRBJ1-4, the V gene TRBV7-2, with unresolved D. The V gene's germline CDR1 is SGHTA and CDR2 FQGNSA. V dropped 5 bases and J dropped 0 bases, with 13 bases sitting between them. This CDR3 spans 16 amino acids.

This clonotype has more than one count but fewer than ten. The gene calls are TRBV7-8 and TRBJ1-6; tentative D call: TRBD1 (5 bases). In germline, CDR1 is SGHVS, CDR2 FQNEAQ. V was clipped by 5 bases and J by 11 bases, with 13 bases between them. The length of the CDR3 is 13 residues. CDR3 sequence reads: CASSPGTVAPLHF. CDR3 in DNA: TGTGCCAGCAGCCCCGGGACGGTGGCACCCCTCCACTTT.

This clonotype has at least ten counts. The gene calls are TRBV7-8 and TRBJ2-5; 7 bases agree with TRBD1. Germline values: CDR1 SGHVS, CDR2 FQNEAQ. Losses at the gene ends were 4 bases for V and 4 bases for J; bases not matched to a gene: 6. This CDR3 spans 14 amino acids. CDR3 bases: TGTGCCAGCAGCTATCAACAGGGGTCAGAGACCCAGTACTTC. This sequence encodes CASSYQQGSETQYF.

This clonotype was counted between two and nine times. This chain links TRBV19 with TRBJ2-7; D is tentatively TRBD1 or TRBD2 (6 bases each). Trimming took off 3 bases at V and 7 bases at J, with 16 bases between the two ends. CDR3 length equals 14 residues. Germline CDR1 and CDR2: LNHDA and SQIVND (reference sequence). The CDR3 spells CASSMWTEAGEQYF. CDR3 nucleotides: TGTGCCAGTAGTATGTGGACAGAAGCGGGTGAGCAGTACTTC. Using reference TRBV19 and TRBJ2-7 for the parts outside the CDR3, the full variable domain is DGGITQSPKYLFRKEGQNVTLSCEQNLNHDAMYWYRQDPGQGLRLIYYSQIVNDFQKGDIAEGYSVSREKKESFPLTVTSAQKNPTAFYLCASSMWTEAGEQYFGPGTRLTVT.

The genes are TRBV12-3 or TRBV12-4 and TRBJ2-7; D gene uncertain. Trimming removed 10 bases from V and 8 bases from J, with 12 bases in between. The CDR3 has 10 residues. CDR3 nucleotides: TGTGCCACCCGGATGAGTCAGCAGTACTTC. Amino acid sequence: CATRMSQQYF.

Only a few counts were recorded for this clonotype. The chain links TRBV12-3 or TRBV12-4 to TRBJ1-6, with 12 bases identical to TRBD1. The CDR3 is 14 amino acids. J gave up 10 bases and V 6 bases, and 4 bases lay outside the gene matches. CDR3 sequence (DNA): TGTGCCAGCAGGGGACAGGGGGCTTCCTCACCCCTCCACTTT. It yields the protein CASRGQGASSPLHF.

The count of this clonotype is one. One junction end disagrees with the germline gene, perhaps due to a read error. CDR3: CANSKGQGTDTQYF. The CDR3 DNA reads TGTGCCAACAGCAAAGGACAGGGGACAGATACGCAGTATTTT. The chain combines TRBV4-2 with TRBJ2-3; TRBD1 agrees at 9 bases. Germline values: CDR1 LGHNA, CDR2 YNFKEQ. The CDR3 consists of 14 residues.

This rearrangement joins TRBV29-1 to TRBJ2-1; no reliable D call. CDR3 length: 13 residues. The germline V and J ends were trimmed by 7 bases and 4 bases, with 14 bases remaining between them. CDR1 and CDR2 (germline): SQVTM, ANQGSEA. The CDR3 protein is CSARSKPYNEQFF. Written as DNA, the CDR3 is TGCAGCGCGAGGTCCAAACCATACAATGAGCAGTTCTTC.

The sample holds a few counts of this clonotype. The rearrangement joins TRBV27 to TRBJ2-3; 9 bases are shared with TRBD2. From germline, CDR1 is MNHEY and CDR2 SMNVEV (reference sequence). V shed 2 bases and J 2 bases; nucleotides not matched to a gene: 2. The CDR3 contains 15 residues. CDR3: CASSLLAGPTDTQYF. The CDR3 nucleotides read TGTGCCAGCAGTTTACTAGCGGGGCCCACAGATACGCAGTATTTT.

CDR3 region: CASSPAQVPMNTEAFF. The CDR3 DNA is TGTGCCAGCAGTCCCGCCCAGGTACCGATGAACACTGAAGCTTTCTTT. The chain is built from TRBV28 and TRBJ1-1; D uncertain. The V end was cut by 5 bases, the J end by 0 bases, with 16 bases between. Germline V gene lookup returns CDR1 MDHEN and CDR2 SYDVKM. The CDR3 extends over 16 amino acids.

This clonotype was seen more than once but under ten times. The V and J genes are TRBV7-6 and TRBJ2-3; D unresolved. V was pared by 4 bases and J by 0 bases, with 8 bases between. Germline V gene lookup returns CDR1 SGHVS and CDR2 FNYEAQ. The CDR3 covers 14 residues. In nucleotides, the CDR3 is TGTGCCAGCAGCTACGAAGAGAGCACAGATACGCAGTATTTT. Residues: CASSYEESTDTQYF.

This clonotype was recorded at least ten times. The chain uses TRBV6-5 and TRBJ2-1; 12 nucleotides align to TRBD2. Germline-derived CDR1 and CDR2 are MNHEY and SVGAGI. The CDR3 runs to 16 residues. Trimming at V came to 6 bases and at J to 8 bases, leaving 11 bases not matched to a gene. The DNA for the CDR3 is TGTGCCAGCAGCCCCGAGACTAGCGGGAGTAAGTATGAGCAGTTCTTC. Its protein product is CASSPETSGSKYEQFF.

The sample holds many counts of this clonotype. The J gene is TRBJ1-5, the V gene TRBV7-4, with 9 bases fitting TRBD1. V shed 2 bases, J shed 2 bases, and the junction held 4 bases outside the gene matches. From germline, CDR1 is SGHVT and CDR2 SQSDAQ. This CDR3 is 16 amino acids long. The CDR3 loop reads CASSLTGQGGNQPQHF. The CDR3 DNA reads TGTGCCAGCAGCTTAACGGGACAGGGTGGCAATCAGCCCCAGCATTTT. Variable domain in full (rest from reference TRBV7-4 and TRBJ1-5): GAGVSQSPRYKVAKRGRDVALRCDSISGHVTLYWYRQTLGQGSEVLTYSQSDAQRDKSGRPSGRFSAERPERSVSTLKIQRTEQGDSAVYLCASSLTGQGGNQPQHFGDGTRLSIL.

This clonotype was picked up many times. The chain recombines TRBV7-2 with TRBJ2-7; 13 nucleotides align to TRBD2. Trimming removed 5 bases from V and 3 bases from J; junction bases left unmatched: 7. The V gene's germline CDR1 is SGHTA and CDR2 FQGNSA. The CDR3 contains 16 residues. The CDR3 protein is CASSPGLAGALYEQYF. The CDR3 DNA follows: TGTGCCAGCAGCCCAGGACTAGCGGGAGCCCTCTACGAGCAGTACTTC.

This clonotype was picked up many times. This CDR3 reads CASSHSEFNQPQHF. CDR3 in DNA: TGTGCCAGCAGCCACAGTGAATTCAATCAGCCCCAGCATTTT. The chain combines TRBV7-9 with TRBJ1-5, with D unresolved. Between the trimmed V and J ends, which lost 5 bases and 3 bases, there was a span of 11 bases. This CDR3 is built from 14 residues. The germline gives CDR1 SEHNR, CDR2 FQNEAQ (reference sequence).

V gene TRBV4-1 combines with J gene TRBJ2-7; weak D call: TRBD1 (5 bases). Looked up from germline, CDR1 is MGHRA and CDR2 is YSYEKL. This CDR3 has 14 amino acids. Trimming cost V 0 bases and J 3 bases, with 9 bases left between them. The CDR3 region is CASSQDIQVYEQYF. The CDR3 DNA is TGCGCCAGCAGCCAAGATATACAGGTCTACGAGCAGTACTTC.

This sequence joins TRBV7-7 and TRBJ2-5, with D maybe TRBD1 (7 bases). The CDR3 is 15 amino acids. Trimming removed 5 bases at V and 4 bases at J, with 17 bases between. Germline V gene sequence: CDR1 SSHAT, CDR2 FNYEAQ (reference sequence). The CDR3 DNA follows: TGTGCCAGCAGCCTCGGGGGCGCAGGGGGAGAGACCCAGTACTTC. Encoded protein: CASSLGGAGGETQYF.

The chain uses TRBV6-6 and TRBJ2-1, with a weak D call TRBD2 (5 bases). The germline V and J ends were trimmed by 5 bases and 15 bases, with 5 bases remaining between them. This CDR3 has 8 residues. CDR1 and CDR2 (germline): MNHNY, SVGAGI (reference sequence). CDR3 sequence: CASSAGFF. CDR3 in DNA: TGTGCCAGCAGTGCGGGGTTCTTC.

This clonotype was counted a few times. The gene calls are TRBV6-2 or TRBV6-3 and TRBJ2-3; weak D call: TRBD1 (6 bases). V was clipped by 5 bases and J by 2 bases, with 14 bases between them. This CDR3 is built from 15 residues. Germline lookup yields CDR1 MNHEY and CDR2 SVGEGT. In nucleotides, the CDR3 is TGTGCCAGCAGTCAAAGAGACAGGACCACAGATACGCAGTATTTT. It codes for CASSQRDRTTDTQYF.

The V and J genes are TRBV20-1 and TRBJ2-7, with a possible D match to TRBD2 (5 bases). This CDR3 contains 14 residues. Deletions cut 0 bases from V and 2 bases from J, with 11 bases between. From germline, CDR1 is DFQATT and CDR2 SNEGSKA (reference sequence). The DNA for the CDR3 is TGCAGTGCTAGAGACCCTACTAGAACCTACGAGCAGTACTTC. Its protein is CSARDPTRTYEQYF.

The genes are TRBV4-3 and TRBJ1-5; D is uncertain. From germline, CDR1 is LGHNA and CDR2 YSLEER. The germline V and J ends were trimmed by 0 bases and 0 bases, with 9 bases remaining between them. This CDR3 comprises 16 residues. The CDR3 bases are TGCGCCAGCAGCCAAGAAAAGGGTGATAGCAATCAGCCCCAGCATTTT. Its protein product is CASSQEKGDSNQPQHF.

This clonotype was seen a handful of times. The chain combines TRBV7-6 with TRBJ2-7, with TRBD1 identical over 10 bases. Germline values: CDR1 SGHVS, CDR2 FNYEAQ. The CDR3 spans 18 residues. J was trimmed by 3 bases and V by 5 bases; bases with no gene match: 16. CDR3 sequence: CASSPRTGGEFALYEQYF. The CDR3 DNA sequence: TGTGCCAGCAGCCCAAGGACAGGGGGTGAATTCGCGCTCTACGAGCAGTACTTC.

The CDR3 DNA reads as TGCAGTGCTAGAGCCGGAGGGGGTAGGGGGTATGGCTACACCTTC. This encodes CSARAGGGRGYGYTF. V usage is TRBV20-1 and J usage is TRBJ1-2; the D gene is possibly TRBD1 (6 bases). V lost 1 base and J 5 bases, leaving 17 bases between the germline ends. The CDR3 is 15 residues long. The germline gives CDR1 DFQATT, CDR2 SNEGSKA (reference sequence).

The chain is built from TRBV11-2 and TRBJ2-7; 8 bases fit TRBD2. Germline-derived CDR1 and CDR2 are SGHAT and FQNNGV. The ends lost 5 bases at V and 6 bases at J; junction bases unmatched: 12. The CDR3 loop spans 15 amino acids. The CDR3 is CASSPPPGLGSEQYF. The DNA for the CDR3 is TGTGCCAGCAGCCCCCCACCGGGACTAGGCTCCGAGCAGTACTTC. Full variable domain (remainder filled in from reference TRBV11-2 and TRBJ2-7): EAGVAQSPRYKIIEKRQSVAFWCNPISGHATLYWYQQILGQGPKLLIQFQNNGVVDDSQLPKDRFSAERLKGVDSTLKIQPAKLEDSAVYLCASSPPPGLGSEQYFGPGTRLTVT.

This clonotype was counted between two and nine times. V gene TRBV7-9 combines with J gene TRBJ2-2; weak D call: TRBD1 (5 bases). Trimming took 6 bases from V and 4 from J, leaving 15 bases between them. Germline CDR1 and CDR2: SEHNR and FQNEAQ (reference sequence). The CDR3 extends over 15 amino acids. The CDR3 protein is CASRPAGYGTGELFF. Here the CDR3 DNA reads TGTGCCAGCAGGCCCGCAGGGTACGGCACCGGGGAGCTGTTTTTT.

A single count supports this clonotype. CDR3: CASSSPGGQGGYTQYF. DNA of the CDR3: TGTGCCAGCAGCTCGCCGGGCGGGCAAGGGGGGTATACGCAGTATTTT. The chain couples TRBV5-6 to TRBJ2-3, with D perhaps being TRBD1 or TRBD2 (6 bases each). The CDR3 runs 16 residues. Germline loops: CDR1 SGHDT, CDR2 YYEEEE. Trimming took off 3 bases at V and 7 bases at J, with 21 bases between the two ends.

The chain has TRBV4-1 and TRBJ2-2; tentative D call: TRBD2 (6 bases). In germline, CDR1 is MGHRA, CDR2 YSYEKL. The CDR3 runs 16 residues. V shed 3 bases and J shed 6 bases, with 17 bases lying between them. CDR3 sequence reads: CASSHPLGGEAGELFF. CDR3 bases: TGCGCCAGCAGCCATCCACTAGGCGGGGAAGCCGGGGAGCTGTTTTTT.